This T cell receptor (beta chain) was sequenced for a study of T-cell memory formation after mild COVID-19. This clonotype showed up just a few times. Its antigen is as yet unknown. TCR alpha and TCR beta cDNA libraries carrying sample barcodes and UMIs came from 5'RACE with constant-segment primers. TCRdb re-derived calls from the 5' RACE reads in MiXCR, one entry per CDR3 protein. Altogether about 440,000 distinct CDR3 sequences are present, 20% being singletons, with the ten largest covering approximately 8.1%. Study results and limitations: Among clones contracting day 15 to 85, CD4/CD8 was balanced, whereas later expanders leaned CD4+.

The TCR was taken from an adult woman who had mild COVID-19 (a few samples of this study predate the infection). Cell type and time point are not known. Input material: PBMCs or a T cell subset sorted from them (not recorded which).

For the CDR3, the DNA is TGTGCCAGCAGTTTGTACGGGAACGGGAACAATGAGCAGTTCTTC. Amino acids: CASSLYGNGNNEQFF. The chain combines TRBV12-3 or TRBV12-4 with TRBJ2-1; TRBD2 might be the D (5 bases). The V and J ends lost 3 bases and 5 bases respectively, with 14 bases between them. The CDR3 loop spans 15 amino acids.